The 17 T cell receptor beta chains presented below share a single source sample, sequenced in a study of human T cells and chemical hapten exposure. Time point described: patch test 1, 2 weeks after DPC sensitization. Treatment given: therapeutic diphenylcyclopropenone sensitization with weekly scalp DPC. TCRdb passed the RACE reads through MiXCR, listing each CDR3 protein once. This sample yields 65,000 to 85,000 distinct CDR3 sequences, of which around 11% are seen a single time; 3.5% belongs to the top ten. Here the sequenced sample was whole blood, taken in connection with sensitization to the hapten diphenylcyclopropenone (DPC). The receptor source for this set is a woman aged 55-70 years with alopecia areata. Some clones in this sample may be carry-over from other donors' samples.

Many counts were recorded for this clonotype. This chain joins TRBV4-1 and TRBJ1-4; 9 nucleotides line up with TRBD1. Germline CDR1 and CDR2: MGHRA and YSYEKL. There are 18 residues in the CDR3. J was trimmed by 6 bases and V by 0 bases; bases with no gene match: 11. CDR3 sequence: CASSQEGIPGQGDEKLFF. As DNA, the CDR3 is TGCGCCAGCAGCCAAGAGGGGATCCCGGGACAGGGTGATGAAAAACTGTTTTTT.

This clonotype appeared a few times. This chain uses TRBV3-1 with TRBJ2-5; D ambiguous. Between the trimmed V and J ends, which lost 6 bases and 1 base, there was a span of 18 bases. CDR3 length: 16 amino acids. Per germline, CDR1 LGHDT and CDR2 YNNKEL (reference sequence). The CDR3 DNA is TGTGCCAGCAGTCCGGCATTAGCCCCTTTCCAAGAGACCCAGTACTTC. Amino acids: CASSPALAPFQETQYF.

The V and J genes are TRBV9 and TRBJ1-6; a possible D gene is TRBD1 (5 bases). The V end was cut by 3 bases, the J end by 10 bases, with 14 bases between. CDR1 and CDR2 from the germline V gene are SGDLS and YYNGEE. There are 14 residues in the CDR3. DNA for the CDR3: TGTGCCAGCAGCGGAGGGGACTTCTCCTCACCCCTCCACTTT. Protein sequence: CASSGGDFSSPLHF.

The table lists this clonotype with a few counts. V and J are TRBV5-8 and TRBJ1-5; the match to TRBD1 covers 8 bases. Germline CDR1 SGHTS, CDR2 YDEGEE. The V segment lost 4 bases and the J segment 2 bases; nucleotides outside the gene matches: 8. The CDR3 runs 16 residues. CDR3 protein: CASSPRLTGGNQPQHF. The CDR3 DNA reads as TGTGCCAGCAGCCCGAGATTGACAGGGGGCAATCAGCCCCAGCATTTT.

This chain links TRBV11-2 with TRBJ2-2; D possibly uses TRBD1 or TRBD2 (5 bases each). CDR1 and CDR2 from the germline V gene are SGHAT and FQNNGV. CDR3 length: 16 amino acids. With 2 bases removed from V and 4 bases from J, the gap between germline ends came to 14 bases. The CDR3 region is CASSLIGRGITGELFF. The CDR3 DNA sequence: TGTGCCAGCAGCTTAATAGGCCGGGGCATCACCGGGGAGCTGTTTTTT.

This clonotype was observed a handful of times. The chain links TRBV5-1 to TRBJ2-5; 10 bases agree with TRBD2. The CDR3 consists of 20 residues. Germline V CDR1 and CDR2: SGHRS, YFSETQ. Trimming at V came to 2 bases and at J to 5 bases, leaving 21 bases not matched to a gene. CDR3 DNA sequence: TGCGCCAGCAGCTTAGGACCTCCGGGACTAGCGCGAACCTCCCAGGAGACCCAGTACTTC. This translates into CASSLGPPGLARTSQETQYF.

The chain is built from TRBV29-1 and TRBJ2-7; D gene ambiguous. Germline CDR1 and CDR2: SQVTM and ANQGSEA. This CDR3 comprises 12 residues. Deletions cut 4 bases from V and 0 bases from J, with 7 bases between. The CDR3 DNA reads TGCAGCGTTGCAGGATCCTCCTACGAGCAGTACTTC. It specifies CSVAGSSYEQYF.

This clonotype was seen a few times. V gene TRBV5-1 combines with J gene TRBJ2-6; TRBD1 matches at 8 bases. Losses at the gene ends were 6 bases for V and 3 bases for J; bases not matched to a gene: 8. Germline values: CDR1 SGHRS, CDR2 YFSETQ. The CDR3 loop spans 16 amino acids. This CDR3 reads CASTPGGASGANVLTF. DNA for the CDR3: TGCGCCAGCACCCCAGGGGGCGCAAGTGGGGCCAACGTCCTGACTTTC.

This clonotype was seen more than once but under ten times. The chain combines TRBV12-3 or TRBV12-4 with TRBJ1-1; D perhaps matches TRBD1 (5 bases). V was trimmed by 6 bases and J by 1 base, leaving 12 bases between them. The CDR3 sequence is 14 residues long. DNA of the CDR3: TGTGCCAGCAGCCCCAGGGTCTCGAACACTGAAGCTTTCTTT. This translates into CASSPRVSNTEAFF.

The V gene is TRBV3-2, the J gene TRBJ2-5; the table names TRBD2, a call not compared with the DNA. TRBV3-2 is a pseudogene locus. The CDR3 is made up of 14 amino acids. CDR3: CASRGTSQQETQYF. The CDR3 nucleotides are TGTGCCAGCCGTGGGACTAGCCAACAAGAGACCCAGTACTTC.

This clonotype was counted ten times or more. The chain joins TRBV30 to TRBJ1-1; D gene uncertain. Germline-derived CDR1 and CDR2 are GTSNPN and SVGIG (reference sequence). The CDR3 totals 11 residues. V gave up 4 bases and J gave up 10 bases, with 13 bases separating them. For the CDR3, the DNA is TGTGCCTGGAATTTTGCAATTGGAGCTTTCTTT. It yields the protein CAWNFAIGAFF.

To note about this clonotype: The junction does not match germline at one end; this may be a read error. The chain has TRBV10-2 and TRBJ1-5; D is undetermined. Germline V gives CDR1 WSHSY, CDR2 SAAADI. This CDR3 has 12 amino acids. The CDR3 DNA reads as TGCGCCATCAGTGATGGGGTCCAGCCCCAGCATTTT. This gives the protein CAISDGVQPQHF.

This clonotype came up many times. This CDR3 reads CASSAGLAGGGQETQYF. The DNA for the CDR3 is TGTGCCAGCAGCGCCGGACTAGCGGGGGGAGGTCAAGAGACCCAGTACTTC. The rearrangement uses TRBV9 and TRBJ2-5; 14 bases line up with TRBD2. The CDR3 has 17 residues. The V gene end was trimmed by 3 bases and the J gene end by 2 bases; junction bases not matched to a gene: 6. Germline assignment: CDR1 SGDLS and CDR2 YYNGEE.

CDR3 in amino acids: CASSKADTQYF. CDR3 coding DNA: TGTGCCAGCAGTAAGGCAGATACGCAGTATTTT. J is TRBJ2-3 and V is TRBV12-3 or TRBV12-4; D not resolved. The length of the CDR3 is 11 residues. V lost 5 bases to trimming and J lost 4 bases, with 4 bases between them.

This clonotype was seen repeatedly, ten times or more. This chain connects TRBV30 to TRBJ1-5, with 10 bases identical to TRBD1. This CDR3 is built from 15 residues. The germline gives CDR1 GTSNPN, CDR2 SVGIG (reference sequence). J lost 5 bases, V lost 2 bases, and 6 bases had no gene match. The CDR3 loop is CAWSIGGTGDQPQHF. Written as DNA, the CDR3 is TGTGCCTGGAGTATTGGGGGGACAGGGGATCAGCCCCAGCATTTT.

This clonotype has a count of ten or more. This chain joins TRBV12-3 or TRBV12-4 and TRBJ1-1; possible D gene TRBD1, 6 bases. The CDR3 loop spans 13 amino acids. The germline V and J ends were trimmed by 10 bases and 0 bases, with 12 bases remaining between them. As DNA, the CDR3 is TGTGCCACCGGACAGAACATGAACACTGAAGCTTTCTTT. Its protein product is CATGQNMNTEAFF.

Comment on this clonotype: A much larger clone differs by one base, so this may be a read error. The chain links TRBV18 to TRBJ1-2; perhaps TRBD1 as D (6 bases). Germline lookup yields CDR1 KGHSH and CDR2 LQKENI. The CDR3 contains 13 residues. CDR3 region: CASSPAGENGCTF. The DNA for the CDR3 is TGTGCCAGCTCACCGGCAGGGGAGAATGGCTGCACCTTC.